One and the same sample provided the 12 T cell receptor beta chains below, sequenced in a study of T cell responses to AZD1222 COVID-19 vaccine. Repertoires were generated with immunoSEQ multiplex PCR, while TCRdb's copy carries only in-frame clones and drops some. The sample comprises 150,000 to 200,000 clones, 92% of which are singletons, and about 1.1% rests with the top ten. The material was peripheral blood, obtained 28 days after the second AZD1222 dose. These receptors were collected from an adult who received the AZD1222 COVID-19 vaccine.

The chain carries TRBV5-1 and TRBJ2-5; TRBD2 might be the D (5 bases). The V and J ends lost 3 bases and 4 bases respectively, with 10 bases between them. This CDR3 is built from 13 residues. The germline gives CDR1 SGHRS, CDR2 YFSETQ. The CDR3 loop is CASSSGIAETQYF. The CDR3 nucleotides read TGCGCCAGCAGCTCCGGGATCGCAGAGACCCAGTACTTC.

The chain recombines TRBV19 with TRBJ2-3, with 7 nucleotides matching TRBD1. Germline V lookup: CDR1 LNHDA, CDR2 SQIVND (reference sequence). V lost 2 bases and J lost 5; bases outside the gene matches: 4. This CDR3 comprises 14 residues. The CDR3 sequence: CASSIRGQEDTQYF. The CDR3 bases are TGTGCCAGTAGTATAAGGGGGCAGGAAGATACGCAGTATTTT. Full variable domain (outside the CDR3, taken from reference TRBV19 and TRBJ2-3): DGGITQSPKYLFRKEGQNVTLSCEQNLNHDAMYWYRQDPGQGLRLIYYSQIVNDFQKGDIAEGYSVSREKKESFPLTVTSAQKNPTAFYLCASSIRGQEDTQYFGPGTRLTVL.

This chain connects TRBV5-4 to TRBJ1-2; possible D gene TRBD1, 6 bases. V was cut by 2 bases and J by 7 bases, with 12 bases left in between. This CDR3 is built from 13 residues. Germline V lookup: CDR1 SGHNT, CDR2 YYREEE (reference sequence). For the CDR3, the DNA is TGTGCCAGCAGCTTCCAGGGGACGGGTGGCTACACCTTC. Its translation: CASSFQGTGGYTF.

J is TRBJ2-7 and V is TRBV20-1, with D possibly being TRBD2 (5 bases). V was clipped by 3 bases and J by 5 bases, with 8 bases between them. Germline V gene sequence: CDR1 DFQATT, CDR2 SNEGSKA (reference sequence). The CDR3 is 11 residues long. The CDR3 reads CSASLANEQYF. The CDR3 nucleotides read TGCAGTGCTAGCTTAGCGAACGAGCAGTACTTC.

The CDR3 DNA reads as TGTGCCAGCTCACCCGGGACAGGTTTAAACTATGGCTACACCTTC. Amino acid sequence: CASSPGTGLNYGYTF. The genes are TRBV18 and TRBJ1-2, with 8 bases aligning to TRBD1. V gave up 3 bases and J gave up 2 bases; unmatched junction bases: 5. CDR1 and CDR2 (germline): KGHSH, LQKENI. The CDR3 length is 15 residues.

The J gene is TRBJ2-7, the V gene TRBV11-2; TRBD1 is a possible D gene (5 bases). The CDR3 contains 13 residues. The V and J ends lost 4 bases and 3 bases respectively, with 10 bases between them. Germline CDR1 reads SGHAT; CDR2 reads FQNNGV. The CDR3 loop is CASSSGQGYEQYF. CDR3 DNA sequence: TGTGCCAGCAGCTCAGGTCAGGGCTACGAGCAGTACTTC.

CDR3 in DNA: TGCGCCAGCAGCTTGACAGCGGGGGGTGGGATCGTGACCCAGTACTTC. Translating gives CASSLTAGGGIVTQYF. The J gene is TRBJ2-5, the V gene TRBV5-1, with 9 bases fitting TRBD2. Per the germline V gene, CDR1 is SGHRS and CDR2 is YFSETQ. The V gene end was trimmed by 1 base and the J gene end by 7 bases; junction bases not matched to a gene: 11. CDR3 length: 16 amino acids.

The chain uses TRBV18 and TRBJ1-2; 7 bases map to TRBD1. Germline-derived CDR1 and CDR2 are KGHSH and LQKENI. The CDR3 spans 17 residues. After removal of 5 bases from V and 2 bases from J, the junction contained 14 bases not matched to a gene. The CDR3 loop is CASSSGQLTLQNYGYTF. The CDR3 bases are TGTGCCAGCTCATCGGGACAGCTTACCCTCCAAAACTATGGCTACACCTTC.

The chain uses TRBV19 and TRBJ1-1; a possible D gene is TRBD1 (5 bases). The germline V gene encodes CDR1 LNHDA and CDR2 SQIVND (reference sequence). The length of the CDR3 is 15 residues. The V end was cut by 4 bases, the J end by 0 bases, with 12 bases between. CDR3 DNA sequence: TGTGCCAGTAGTACCGCCGTGACAGTGAACACTGAAGCTTTCTTT. Protein product: CASSTAVTVNTEAFF.

The chain carries TRBV19 and TRBJ1-5, with a weak D call TRBD1 (5 bases). The CDR3 runs to 18 residues. The germline CDR1 and CDR2 sequences are LNHDA and SQIVND (reference sequence). The V and J ends lost 1 base and 5 bases respectively, with 21 bases between them. Written as DNA, the CDR3 is TGTGCCAGTAGTATAGGGGAGGGACCTGCCTTTTGGGATCAGCCCCAGCATTTT. Translation: CASSIGEGPAFWDQPQHF.

The chain is built from TRBV24-1 and TRBJ2-3, with TRBD1 matching 9 bases. There are 16 residues in the CDR3. V trimming: 4 bases; J trimming: 2 bases; junction bases outside the gene matches: 6. The V gene's germline CDR1 is KGHDR and CDR2 SFDVKD. As DNA, the CDR3 is TGTGCCACCAGTGAAAGGGGACAGGGCCTCACAGATACGCAGTATTTT. Translating gives CATSERGQGLTDTQYF.

This clone was seen only once. The chain has TRBV5-1 and TRBJ2-1; 7 positions agree with TRBD1. Germline assignment: CDR1 SGHRS and CDR2 YFSETQ. With V trimmed by 5 bases and J by 3 bases, 8 bases remained unmatched. The CDR3 totals 15 residues. The CDR3 nucleotides read TGCGCCAGCAGTGCCCCGGGACAGAACTACAATGAGCAGTTCTTC. This codes for CASSAPGQNYNEQFF.